These 13 T cell receptor beta chains were all obtained from the same sample, sequenced in a study of CD8 T cells in Susac syndrome. Random hexamers were used to reverse transcribe the RNA input (roughly 0.5 to 1 ug). From the immunoSEQ multiplex PCR reads, TCRdb called clonotypes with MiXCR, one entry per CDR3 protein. This table has approximately 210,000 distinct CDR3 sequences, about 94% appearing once. The sequencing input was CD4+ T cells from PBMCs. These TCRs come from a human donor with Susac syndrome.

The rearrangement joins TRBV10-1 to TRBJ2-7; a weak D match, TRBD2 (6 bases). This CDR3 has 14 residues. With 2 bases removed from V and 8 bases from J, the gap between germline ends came to 16 bases. Germline V CDR1 and CDR2: WNHNN, SYGVQD (reference sequence). This CDR3 reads CASSEGGDSDKQYF. CDR3 bases: TGCGCCAGCAGTGAGGGTGGGGACTCGGACAAGCAGTACTTC.

V gene TRBV6-5 combines with J gene TRBJ2-7, with D possibly matching TRBD1 (6 bases). CDR3 length equals 12 residues. V shed 6 bases and J shed 4 bases, with 10 bases lying between them. The germline V gene has CDR1 MNHEY and CDR2 SVGAGI. The CDR3 DNA reads as TGTGCCAGCAGCCAGGGGCATTACGAGCAGTACTTC. It codes for CASSQGHYEQYF.

The chain links TRBV6-2 or TRBV6-3 to TRBJ2-3; 8 bases map to TRBD2. The CDR3 has 15 residues. The V segment lost 2 bases and the J segment 6 bases; nucleotides outside the gene matches: 7. Looked up from germline, CDR1 is MNHEY and CDR2 is SVGEGT. CDR3 loop: CASSYAGLATDTQYF. The CDR3 DNA follows: TGTGCCAGCAGTTACGCAGGACTAGCAACCGATACGCAGTATTTT.

V gene TRBV4-2 combines with J gene TRBJ2-5, with 8 bases lining up with TRBD1. Germline assignment: CDR1 LGHNA and CDR2 YNFKEQ. The CDR3 consists of 15 residues. The V and J ends lost 3 bases and 4 bases, in that order; junction bases with no gene match: 7. CDR3 in DNA: TGTGCCAGCAGCCAGACGGACAGGGACGGAGAGACCCAGTACTTC. The encoded protein is CASSQTDRDGETQYF.

The rearrangement joins TRBV18 to TRBJ1-2, with D possibly TRBD1 on 5 matching bases. Germline V gene sequence: CDR1 KGHSH, CDR2 LQKENI. Trimming stripped 8 bases from V and 7 bases from J, with 20 bases between. This CDR3 comprises 14 residues. The CDR3, as DNA: TGTGCCAGCACCCCGAGCGGGGGGTCGAGTGGCTACACCTTC. Translation: CASTPSGGSSGYTF. Looking up the rest from reference TRBV18 and TRBJ1-2 gives the full variable domain: NAGVMQNPRHLVRRRGQEARLRCSPMKGHSHVYWYRQLPEEGLKFMVYLQKENIIDESGMPKERFSAEFPKEGPSILRIQQVVRGDSAAYFCASTPSGGSSGYTFGSGTRLTVV.

V is TRBV5-1 and J is TRBJ1-3; 8 bases agree with TRBD1. This CDR3 spans 16 amino acids. The trim removed 2 bases at V and 3 bases at J, leaving 7 bases unmatched. CDR1 SGHRS and CDR2 YFSETQ come from the germline V gene. As DNA, the CDR3 is TGCGCCAGCAGCTTTGGGCAGGGGGCGAATGGAAACACCATATATTTT. Its translation: CASSFGQGANGNTIYF.

This rearrangement joins TRBV5-1 to TRBJ2-3, with a tentative D call TRBD2 (5 bases). The germline CDR1 and CDR2 sequences are SGHRS and YFSETQ. V was trimmed by 4 bases and J by 4 bases, leaving 13 bases between them. CDR3 length equals 14 residues. The CDR3 sequence is CASSPSGTSDTQYF. DNA of the CDR3: TGCGCCAGCAGCCCCAGCGGTACTTCAGATACGCAGTATTTT.

The chain is built from TRBV5-4 and TRBJ2-1; 11 nucleotides agree with TRBD2. CDR3 length: 15 amino acids. Germline values: CDR1 SGHNT, CDR2 YYREEE (reference sequence). J was trimmed by 12 bases and V by 0 bases; bases with no gene match: 8. CDR3 coding DNA: TGTGCCAGCAGCTTGGATGTAGCGGGGGGGTCGCCGCAGTTCTTC. It specifies CASSLDVAGGSPQFF.

The gene calls are TRBV7-2 and TRBJ2-5, with 7 bases fitting TRBD1. The CDR3 is 14 amino acids. Trimming removed 5 bases from V and 5 bases from J; junction bases left unmatched: 8. Germline V gene lookup returns CDR1 SGHTA and CDR2 FQGNSA. The CDR3 loop reads CASSPEGGWETQYF. CDR3 bases: TGTGCCAGCAGCCCAGAAGGGGGCTGGGAGACCCAGTACTTC.

This chain uses TRBV29-1 with TRBJ1-1; D remains ambiguous. CDR3 length equals 13 residues. The V and J ends lost 3 bases and 1 base respectively, with 9 bases between them. CDR1 and CDR2 (germline): SQVTM, ANQGSEA. CDR3 residues: CSVDQRANTEAFF. CDR3 sequence (DNA): TGCAGCGTTGATCAGCGAGCGAACACTGAAGCTTTCTTT.

This clonotype was recorded once. The CDR3 sequence is CASSRRDGLGGNQPQHF. CDR3 sequence (DNA): TGTGCCAGCAGTCGTCGGGACGGCTTGGGGGGCAATCAGCCCCAGCATTTT. V and J are TRBV6-2 or TRBV6-3 and TRBJ1-5; D might be TRBD1 (5 bases). The CDR3 is 17 residues long. Trimming took off 5 bases at V and 2 bases at J, with 19 bases between the two ends. Germline V CDR1 and CDR2: MNHEY, SVGEGT.

This chain joins TRBV10-3 and TRBJ2-4; no reliable D call. The germline V and J ends were trimmed by 0 bases and 0 bases, with 3 bases remaining between them. Germline loops: CDR1 ENHRY, CDR2 SYGVKD. The CDR3 is made up of 14 amino acids. The CDR3 DNA is TGTGCCATCAGTGAGTCAACAGCCAAAAACATTCAGTACTTC. Its translation: CAISESTAKNIQYF.

In its sample, this clonotype was seen once. The V call is TRBV4-1, the J call TRBJ2-3, with TRBD2 matching over 11 bases. Trimming took 4 bases from V and 5 from J; bases not matched to a gene: 5. CDR3 size: 15 residues. CDR1 is MGHRA and CDR2 is YSYEKL in the germline V gene. This CDR3 is CASSLSGGAGDTQYF. For the CDR3, the DNA is TGCGCCAGCAGCCTTAGCGGGGGGGCTGGAGATACGCAGTATTTT.